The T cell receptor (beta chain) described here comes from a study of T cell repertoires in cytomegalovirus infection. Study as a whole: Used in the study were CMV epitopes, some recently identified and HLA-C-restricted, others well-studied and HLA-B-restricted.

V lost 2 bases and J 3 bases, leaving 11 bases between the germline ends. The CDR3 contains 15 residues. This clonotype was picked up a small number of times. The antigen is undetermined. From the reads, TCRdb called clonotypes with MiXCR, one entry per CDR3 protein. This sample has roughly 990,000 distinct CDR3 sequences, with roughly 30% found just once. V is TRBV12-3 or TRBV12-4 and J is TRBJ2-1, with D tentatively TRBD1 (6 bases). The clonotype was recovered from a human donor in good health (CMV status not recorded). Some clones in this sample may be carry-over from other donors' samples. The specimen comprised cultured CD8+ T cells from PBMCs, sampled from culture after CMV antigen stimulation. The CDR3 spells CASSLQQGGYNEQFF. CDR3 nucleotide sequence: TGTGCCAGCAGTTTACAACAGGGTGGCTACAATGAGCAGTTCTTC.